The clone carrying this T cell receptor (beta chain) was detected only a few times. This sample is part of a study of blood T cell repertoires in COVID-19. For the study at large: COVID-19 samples collected from the United States, Italy and Spain covered acute and convalescent phases. Sources were T cells, B-cell-depleted T cells, or PBMCs; the material itself was cDNA or gDNA.

Generated by immunoSEQ multiplex PCR, the TCRdb table keeps only in-frame clones and is missing some. The data hold roughly 180,000 clones, with around 80% observed a single time. The CDR3 loop spans 11 amino acids. Germline V gives CDR1 MNHEY, CDR2 SVGAGI. V was cut by 10 bases and J by 0 bases, with 7 bases left in between. The sequenced sample consisted of peripheral blood. The clonotype comes from a woman of 80 years or more with COVID-19, enrolled during active disease. The chain is built from TRBV6-5 and TRBJ2-7; D gene ambiguous. The CDR3 region has the DNA TGTGCCACCAGGAGCTCCTACGAGCAGTACTTC. Encoded protein: CATRSSYEQYF.